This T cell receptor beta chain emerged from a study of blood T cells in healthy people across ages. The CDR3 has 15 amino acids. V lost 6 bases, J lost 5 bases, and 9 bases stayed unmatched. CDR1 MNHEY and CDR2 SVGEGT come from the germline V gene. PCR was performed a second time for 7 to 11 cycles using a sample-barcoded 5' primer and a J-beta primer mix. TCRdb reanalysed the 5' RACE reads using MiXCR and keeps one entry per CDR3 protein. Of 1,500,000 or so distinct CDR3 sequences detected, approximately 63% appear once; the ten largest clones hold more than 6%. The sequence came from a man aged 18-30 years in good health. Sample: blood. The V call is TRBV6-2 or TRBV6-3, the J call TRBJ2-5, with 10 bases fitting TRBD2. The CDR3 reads CASREMGLAMETQYF. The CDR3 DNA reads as TGTGCCAGCAGAGAGATGGGACTAGCGATGGAGACCCAGTACTTC.